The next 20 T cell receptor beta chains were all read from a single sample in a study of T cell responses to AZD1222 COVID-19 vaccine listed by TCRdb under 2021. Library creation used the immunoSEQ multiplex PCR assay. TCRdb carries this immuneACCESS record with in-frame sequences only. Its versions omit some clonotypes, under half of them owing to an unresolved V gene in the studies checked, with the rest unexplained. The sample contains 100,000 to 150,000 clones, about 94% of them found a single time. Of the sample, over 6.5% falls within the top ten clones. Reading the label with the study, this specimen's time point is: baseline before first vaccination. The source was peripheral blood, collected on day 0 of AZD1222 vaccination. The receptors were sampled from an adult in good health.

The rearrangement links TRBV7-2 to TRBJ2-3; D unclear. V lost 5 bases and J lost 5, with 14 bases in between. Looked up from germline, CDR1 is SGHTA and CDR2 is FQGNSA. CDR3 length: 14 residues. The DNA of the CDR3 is TGTGCCAGCAGCCTTTCGACGGTCGAAGATACGCAGTATTTT. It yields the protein CASSLSTVEDTQYF.

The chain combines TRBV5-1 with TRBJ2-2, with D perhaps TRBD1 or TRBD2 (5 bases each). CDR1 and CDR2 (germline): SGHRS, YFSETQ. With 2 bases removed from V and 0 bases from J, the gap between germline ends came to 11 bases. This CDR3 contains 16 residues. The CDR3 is CASSFSGTANTGELFF. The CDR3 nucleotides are TGCGCCAGCAGCTTTTCCGGGACGGCGAACACCGGGGAGCTGTTTTTT.

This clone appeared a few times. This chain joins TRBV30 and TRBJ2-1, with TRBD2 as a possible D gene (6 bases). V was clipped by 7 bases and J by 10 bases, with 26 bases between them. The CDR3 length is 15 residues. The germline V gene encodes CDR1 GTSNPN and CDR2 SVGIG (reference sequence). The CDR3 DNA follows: TGTGCCTCCGACTGGGGGGTGGGGACGTCCCAGGAGCAGTTCTTC. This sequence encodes CASDWGVGTSQEQFF.

This CDR3 is CASSFTSTSGWRSSEQYF. The CDR3 bases are TGTGCCAGCAGCTTTACCTCGACTAGCGGGTGGAGGAGTTCCGAGCAGTACTTC. This chain uses TRBV7-9 with TRBJ2-7, with 10 bases identical to TRBD2. The CDR3 runs 18 residues. Losses at the gene ends were 3 bases for V and 6 bases for J; bases not matched to a gene: 17. The germline CDR1 and CDR2 sequences are SEHNR and FQNEAQ (reference sequence).

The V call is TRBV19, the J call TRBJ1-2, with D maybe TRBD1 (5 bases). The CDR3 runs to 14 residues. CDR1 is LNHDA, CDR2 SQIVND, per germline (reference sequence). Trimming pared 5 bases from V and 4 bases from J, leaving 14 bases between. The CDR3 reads CASSHPGPAYGYTF. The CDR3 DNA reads TGTGCCAGTAGTCATCCGGGACCCGCCTATGGCTACACCTTC. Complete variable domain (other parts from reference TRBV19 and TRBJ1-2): DGGITQSPKYLFRKEGQNVTLSCEQNLNHDAMYWYRQDPGQGLRLIYYSQIVNDFQKGDIAEGYSVSREKKESFPLTVTSAQKNPTAFYLCASSHPGPAYGYTFGSGTRLTVV.

CDR3 sequence (DNA): TGTGCCAGCTCACCAGGACAGGGGAATTCCTACGAGCAGTACTTC. Its protein is CASSPGQGNSYEQYF. The chain couples TRBV18 to TRBJ2-7; 9 positions match TRBD1. Germline V CDR1 and CDR2: KGHSH, LQKENI. V lost 2 bases, J lost 1 base, and 3 bases stayed unmatched. The CDR3 is 15 amino acids.

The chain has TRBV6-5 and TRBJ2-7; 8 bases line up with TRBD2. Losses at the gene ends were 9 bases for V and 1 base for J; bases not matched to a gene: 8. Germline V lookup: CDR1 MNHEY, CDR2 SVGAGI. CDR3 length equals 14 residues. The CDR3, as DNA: TGTGCCAGATTTCGGGAGGGGTGTTCCTACGAGCAGTACTTC. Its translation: CARFREGCSYEQYF.

This CDR3 is CAAPSLADTQYF. In nucleotides, the CDR3 is TGTGCCGCACCCTCCCTGGCAGATACGCAGTATTTT. The chain links TRBV7-9 to TRBJ2-3; unclear D gene. Germline V gene lookup returns CDR1 SEHNR and CDR2 FQNEAQ (reference sequence). The V and J ends lost 11 bases and 4 bases respectively, with 13 bases between them. The CDR3 is made up of 12 amino acids.

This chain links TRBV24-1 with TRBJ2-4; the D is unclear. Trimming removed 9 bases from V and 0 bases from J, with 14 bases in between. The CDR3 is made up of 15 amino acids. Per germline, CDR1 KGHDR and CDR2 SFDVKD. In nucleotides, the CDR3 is TGTGCCACCGACTGGACGGAATTAGCCAAAAACATTCAGTACTTC. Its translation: CATDWTELAKNIQYF.

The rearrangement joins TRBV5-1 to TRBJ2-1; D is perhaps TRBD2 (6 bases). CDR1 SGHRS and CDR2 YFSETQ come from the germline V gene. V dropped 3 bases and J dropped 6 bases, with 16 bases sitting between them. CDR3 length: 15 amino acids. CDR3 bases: TGCGCCAGCAGCTGGAGCACTTACGGGGGCAATGAGCAGTTCTTC. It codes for CASSWSTYGGNEQFF.

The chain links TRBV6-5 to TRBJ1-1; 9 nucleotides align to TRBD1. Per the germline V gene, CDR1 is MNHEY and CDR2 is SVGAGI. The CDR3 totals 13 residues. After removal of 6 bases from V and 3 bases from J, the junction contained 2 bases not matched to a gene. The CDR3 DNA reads TGTGCCAGCAGAGACAGGGGGGACACTGAAGCTTTCTTT. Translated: CASRDRGDTEAFF.

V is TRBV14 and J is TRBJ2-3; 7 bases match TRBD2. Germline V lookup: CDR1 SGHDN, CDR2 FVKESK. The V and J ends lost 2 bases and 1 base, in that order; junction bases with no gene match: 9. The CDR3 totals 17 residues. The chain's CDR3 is CASSQHSASGRTDTQYF. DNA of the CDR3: TGTGCCAGCAGCCAACACAGTGCTAGCGGTCGCACAGATACGCAGTATTTT.

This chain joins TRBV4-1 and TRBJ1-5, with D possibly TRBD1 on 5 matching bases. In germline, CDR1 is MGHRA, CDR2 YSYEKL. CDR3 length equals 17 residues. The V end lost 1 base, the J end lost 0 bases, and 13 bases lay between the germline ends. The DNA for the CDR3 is TGCGCCAGCAGCCAAGGGCCAGGGCCCTTTAGCAATCAGCCCCAGCATTTT. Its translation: CASSQGPGPFSNQPQHF.

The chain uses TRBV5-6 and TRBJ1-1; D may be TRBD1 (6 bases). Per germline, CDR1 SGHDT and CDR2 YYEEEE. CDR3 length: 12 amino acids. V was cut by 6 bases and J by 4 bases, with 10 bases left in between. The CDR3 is CASTGGGTEAFF. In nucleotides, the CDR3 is TGTGCCAGCACGGGAGGGGGCACTGAAGCTTTCTTT. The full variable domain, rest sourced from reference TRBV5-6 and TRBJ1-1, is DAGVTQSPTHLIKTRGQQVTLRCSPKSGHDTVSWYQQALGQGPQFIFQYYEEEERQRGNFPDRFSGHQFPNYSSELNVNALLLGDSALYLCASTGGGTEAFFGQGTRLTVV.

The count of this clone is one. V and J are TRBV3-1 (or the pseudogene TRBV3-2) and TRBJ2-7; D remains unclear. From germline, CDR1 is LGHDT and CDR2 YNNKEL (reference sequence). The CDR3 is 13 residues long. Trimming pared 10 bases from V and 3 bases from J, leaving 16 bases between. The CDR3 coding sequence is TGTGCCACCGCCCCGGGTCTATACTACGAGCAGTACTTC. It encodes CATAPGLYYEQYF.

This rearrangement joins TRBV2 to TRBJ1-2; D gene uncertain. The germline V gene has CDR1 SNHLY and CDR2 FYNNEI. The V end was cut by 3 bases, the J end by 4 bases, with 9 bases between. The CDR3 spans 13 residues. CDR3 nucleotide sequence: TGTGCCAGCAGTGACAGGCCACCCTATGGCTACACCTTC. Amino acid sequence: CASSDRPPYGYTF.

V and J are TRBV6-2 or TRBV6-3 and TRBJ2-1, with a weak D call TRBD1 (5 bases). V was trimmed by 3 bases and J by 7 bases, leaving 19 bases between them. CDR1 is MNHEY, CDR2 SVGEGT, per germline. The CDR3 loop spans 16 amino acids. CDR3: CASSYGIKQVRNEQFF. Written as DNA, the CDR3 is TGTGCCAGCAGTTATGGGATCAAACAGGTTCGGAATGAGCAGTTCTTC.

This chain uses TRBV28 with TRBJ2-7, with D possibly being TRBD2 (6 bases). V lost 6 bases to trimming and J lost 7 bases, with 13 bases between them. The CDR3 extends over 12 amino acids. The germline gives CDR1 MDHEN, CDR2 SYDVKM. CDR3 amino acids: CASRHIGGEQYF. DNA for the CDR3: TGTGCCAGCAGACATATTGGGGGGGAGCAGTACTTC.

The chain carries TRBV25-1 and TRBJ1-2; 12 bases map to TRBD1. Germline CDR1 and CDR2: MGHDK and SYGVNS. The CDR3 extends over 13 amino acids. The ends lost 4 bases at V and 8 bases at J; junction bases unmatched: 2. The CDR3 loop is CASSAGQGAGYTF. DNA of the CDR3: TGTGCCAGCAGTGCGGGACAGGGGGCGGGCTACACCTTC.

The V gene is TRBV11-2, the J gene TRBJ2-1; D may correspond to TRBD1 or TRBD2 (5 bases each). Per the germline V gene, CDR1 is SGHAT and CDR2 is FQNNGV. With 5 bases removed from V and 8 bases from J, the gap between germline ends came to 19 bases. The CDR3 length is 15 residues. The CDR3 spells CASSPPGRSKDEQFF. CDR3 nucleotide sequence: TGTGCCAGCAGCCCGCCGGGACGCTCAAAGGATGAGCAGTTCTTC.